The 5 T cell receptor beta chains below were found in one sample sequenced in a study of blood T cell repertoires in COVID-19. The protocol was immunoSEQ multiplex PCR, while the TCRdb copy is restricted to in-frame clones and leaves out a portion. The data contain hundreds of thousands of clones, 65% to 90% of them seen just once; the ten biggest clones take up about 8%. The material sequenced was peripheral blood. The receptor set was obtained from a woman between 45 and 60 years old with acute or convalescent COVID-19.

The chain recombines TRBV28 with TRBJ2-5; 15 bases are shared with TRBD2. After removal of 3 bases from V and 2 bases from J, the junction contained 7 bases not matched to a gene. CDR1 MDHEN and CDR2 SYDVKM come from the germline V gene. The CDR3 length is 18 residues. CDR3 coding DNA: TGTGCCAGCAGTTTGGGTGGGACTAGCGGGGGGAGACAAGAGACCCAGTACTTC. As protein: CASSLGGTSGGRQETQYF.

The chain is built from TRBV27 and TRBJ1-6; 8 bases match TRBD1. V dropped 5 bases and J dropped 13; count of bases not matched to a gene: 10. The CDR3 covers 14 residues. The germline CDR1 and CDR2 sequences are MNHEY and SMNVEV (reference sequence). The CDR3 sequence is CASSGSIQGAPLHF. The CDR3 DNA reads TGTGCCAGCAGTGGCTCCATCCAGGGGGCGCCCCTCCACTTT.

This clone was seen once. This chain uses TRBV5-1 with TRBJ1-1; no firm D call. The V end was cut by 7 bases, the J end by 0 bases, with 7 bases between. Germline loops: CDR1 SGHRS, CDR2 YFSETQ. This CDR3 is 12 amino acids long. CDR3 amino acids: CASCAVNTEAFF. CDR3 nucleotide sequence: TGCGCCAGCTGTGCGGTGAACACTGAAGCTTTCTTT.

The CDR3 here is CAWRPGATSGYTF. As DNA, the CDR3 is TGTGCCTGGAGACCCGGAGCTACTTCTGGCTACACCTTC. V gene TRBV30 combines with J gene TRBJ1-2; D remains ambiguous. V lost 3 bases to trimming and J lost 7 bases, with 15 bases between them. This CDR3 is built from 13 residues. Germline V lookup: CDR1 GTSNPN, CDR2 SVGIG (reference sequence).

The rearrangement uses TRBV15 and TRBJ2-2; 9 nucleotides match TRBD1. V lost 3 bases and J lost 3; bases outside the gene matches: 5. The CDR3 runs to 16 residues. The germline CDR1 and CDR2 sequences are LNHNV and YYDKDF (reference sequence). The CDR3 protein is CATSSTGGLYTGELFF. The CDR3 DNA is TGTGCCACCAGCAGCACAGGGGGCCTTTACACCGGGGAGCTGTTTTTT.